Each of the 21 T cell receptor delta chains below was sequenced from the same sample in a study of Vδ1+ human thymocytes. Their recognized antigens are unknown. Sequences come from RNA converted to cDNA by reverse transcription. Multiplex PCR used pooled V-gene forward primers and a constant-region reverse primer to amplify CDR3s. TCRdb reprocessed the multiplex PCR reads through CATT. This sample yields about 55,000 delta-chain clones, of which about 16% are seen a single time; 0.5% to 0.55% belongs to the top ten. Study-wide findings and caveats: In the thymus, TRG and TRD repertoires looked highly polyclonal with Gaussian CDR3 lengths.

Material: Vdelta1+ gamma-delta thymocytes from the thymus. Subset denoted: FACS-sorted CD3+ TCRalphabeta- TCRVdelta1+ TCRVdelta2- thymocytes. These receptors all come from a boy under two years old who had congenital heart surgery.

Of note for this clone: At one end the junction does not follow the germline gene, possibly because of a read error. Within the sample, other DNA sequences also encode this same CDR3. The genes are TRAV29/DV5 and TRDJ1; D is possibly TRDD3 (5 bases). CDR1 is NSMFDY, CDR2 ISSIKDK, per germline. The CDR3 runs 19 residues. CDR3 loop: CAASVGGVLNFIRADKLIF. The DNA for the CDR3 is TGTGCCGCAAGCGTCGGAGGGGTACTGAACTTCATACGGGCCGATAAACTCATCTTT.

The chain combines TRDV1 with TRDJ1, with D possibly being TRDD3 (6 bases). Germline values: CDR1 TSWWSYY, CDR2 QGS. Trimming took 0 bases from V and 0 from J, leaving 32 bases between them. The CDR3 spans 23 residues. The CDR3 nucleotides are TGTGCTCTTGGGGAACTTAAGTCGGAGGTCGCGGGGGACCCCCGCGAGCACACCGATAAACTCATCTTT. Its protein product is CALGELKSEVAGDPREHTDKLIF.

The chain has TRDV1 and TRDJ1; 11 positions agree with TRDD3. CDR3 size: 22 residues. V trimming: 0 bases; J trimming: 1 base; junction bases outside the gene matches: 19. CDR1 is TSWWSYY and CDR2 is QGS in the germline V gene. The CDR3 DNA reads TGTGCTCTTGGGGAACTAGACCCCCTTAGGAGCTGGGGGATACTCCCCACCGATAAACTCATCTTT. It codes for CALGELDPLRSWGILPTDKLIF.

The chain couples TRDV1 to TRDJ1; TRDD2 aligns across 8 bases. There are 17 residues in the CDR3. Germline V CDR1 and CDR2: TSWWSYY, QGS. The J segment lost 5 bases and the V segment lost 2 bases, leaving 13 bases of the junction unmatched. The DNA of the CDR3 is TGTGCTCTTGGGGAAAAATTCTTCCTACGATCGGGGGATAAACTCATCTTT. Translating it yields CALGEKFFLRSGDKLIF.

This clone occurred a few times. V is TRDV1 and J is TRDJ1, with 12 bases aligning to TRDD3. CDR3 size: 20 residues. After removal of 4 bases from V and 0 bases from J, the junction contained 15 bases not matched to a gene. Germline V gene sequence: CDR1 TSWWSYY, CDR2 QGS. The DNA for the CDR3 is TGTGCTCTTGGGGGACCCGTGTACTGGGGGATACTGGGGTACACCGATAAACTCATCTTT. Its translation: CALGGPVYWGILGYTDKLIF.

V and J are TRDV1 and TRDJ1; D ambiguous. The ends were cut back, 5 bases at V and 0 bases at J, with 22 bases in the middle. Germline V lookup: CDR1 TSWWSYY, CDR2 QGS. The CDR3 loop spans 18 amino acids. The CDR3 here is CALGTDDEYCLYTDKLIF. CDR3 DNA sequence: TGTGCTCTTGGGACGGACGATGAGTACTGTCTGTACACCGATAAACTCATCTTT.

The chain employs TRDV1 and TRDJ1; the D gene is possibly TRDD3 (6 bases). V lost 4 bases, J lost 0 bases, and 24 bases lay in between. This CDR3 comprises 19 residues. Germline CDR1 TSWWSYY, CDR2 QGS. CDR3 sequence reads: CALGAHLLYGGLYTDKLIF. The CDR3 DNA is TGTGCTCTTGGGGCACACCTATTGTATGGGGGTTTGTACACCGATAAACTCATCTTT.

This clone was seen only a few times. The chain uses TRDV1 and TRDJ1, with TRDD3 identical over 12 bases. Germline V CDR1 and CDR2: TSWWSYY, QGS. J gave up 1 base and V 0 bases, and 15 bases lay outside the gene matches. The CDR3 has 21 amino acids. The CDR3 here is CALGELSYRVLGDTFTDKLIF. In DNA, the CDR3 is TGTGCTCTTGGGGAACTCTCCTACAGGGTACTGGGGGATACCTTCACCGATAAACTCATCTTT.

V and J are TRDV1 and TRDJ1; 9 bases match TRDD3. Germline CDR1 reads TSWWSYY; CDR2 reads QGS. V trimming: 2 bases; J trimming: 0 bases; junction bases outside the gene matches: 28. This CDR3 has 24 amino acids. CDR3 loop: CALGESLEPRRYPGGCRNTDKLIF. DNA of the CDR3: TGTGCTCTTGGGGAAAGTTTGGAACCCCGACGGTATCCTGGGGGATGCAGAAACACCGATAAACTCATCTTT.

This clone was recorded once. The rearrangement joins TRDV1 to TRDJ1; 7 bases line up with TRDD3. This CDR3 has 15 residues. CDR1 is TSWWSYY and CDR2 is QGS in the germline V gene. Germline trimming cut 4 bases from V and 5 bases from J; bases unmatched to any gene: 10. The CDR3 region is CALGGSVRLGDKLIF. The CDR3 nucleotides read TGTGCTCTTGGGGGTTCCGTCCGACTGGGGGATAAACTCATCTTT.

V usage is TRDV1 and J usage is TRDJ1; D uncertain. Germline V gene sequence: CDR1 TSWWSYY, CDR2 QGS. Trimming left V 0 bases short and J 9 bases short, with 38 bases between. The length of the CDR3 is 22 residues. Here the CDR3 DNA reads TGTGCTCTTGGGGAACTAGATGTGACCCCTCTCAAACCCGAACCTTACGGGAGAGAACTCATCTTT. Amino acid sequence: CALGELDVTPLKPEPYGRELIF.

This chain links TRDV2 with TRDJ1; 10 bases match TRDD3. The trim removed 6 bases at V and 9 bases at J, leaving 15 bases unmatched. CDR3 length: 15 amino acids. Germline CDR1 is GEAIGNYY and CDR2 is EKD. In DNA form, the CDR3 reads TGTGCCTGTCGCATCCTAAACTGGGGGATGCTGGAACTCATCTTT. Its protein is CACRILNWGMLELIF.

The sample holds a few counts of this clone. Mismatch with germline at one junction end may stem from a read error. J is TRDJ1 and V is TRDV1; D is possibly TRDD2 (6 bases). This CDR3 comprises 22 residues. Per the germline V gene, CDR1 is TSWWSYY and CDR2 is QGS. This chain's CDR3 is CALGVLGPKAFPMRGAPDKLIF. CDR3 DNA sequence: TGTGCCCTTGGGGTCCTGGGCCCAAAGGCCTTCCCAATGAGAGGTGCACCCGATAAACTTATCTTT.

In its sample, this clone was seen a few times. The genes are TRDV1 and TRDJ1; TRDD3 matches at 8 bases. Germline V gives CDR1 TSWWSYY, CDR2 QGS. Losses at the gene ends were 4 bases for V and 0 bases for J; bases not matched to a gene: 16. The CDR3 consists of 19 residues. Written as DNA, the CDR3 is TGTGCTCTTGGGGTTGGTAACCCGGTACTGGGGGTACACACCGATAAACTCATCTTT. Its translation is CALGVGNPVLGVHTDKLIF.

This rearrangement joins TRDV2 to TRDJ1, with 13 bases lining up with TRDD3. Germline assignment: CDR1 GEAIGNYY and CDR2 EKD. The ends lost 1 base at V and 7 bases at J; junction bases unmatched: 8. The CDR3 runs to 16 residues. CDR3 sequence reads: CACDTYWGIREGKLIF. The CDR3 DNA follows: TGTGCCTGTGACACGTACTGGGGGATACGGGAAGGTAAACTCATCTTT.

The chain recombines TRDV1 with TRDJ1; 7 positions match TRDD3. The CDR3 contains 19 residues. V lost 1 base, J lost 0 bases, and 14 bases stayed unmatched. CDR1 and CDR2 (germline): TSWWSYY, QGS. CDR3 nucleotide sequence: TGTGCTCTTGGGGAACCGAACGTGTACTGGGGTGCCGACACCGATAAACTCATCTTT. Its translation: CALGEPNVYWGADTDKLIF.

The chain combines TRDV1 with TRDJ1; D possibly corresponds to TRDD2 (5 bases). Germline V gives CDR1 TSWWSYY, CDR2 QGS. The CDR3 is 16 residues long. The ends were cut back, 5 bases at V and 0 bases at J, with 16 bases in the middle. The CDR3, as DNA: TGTGCTCTTGGGACCCACTTCCCGTCGTACACCGATAAACTCATCTTT. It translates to CALGTHFPSYTDKLIF.

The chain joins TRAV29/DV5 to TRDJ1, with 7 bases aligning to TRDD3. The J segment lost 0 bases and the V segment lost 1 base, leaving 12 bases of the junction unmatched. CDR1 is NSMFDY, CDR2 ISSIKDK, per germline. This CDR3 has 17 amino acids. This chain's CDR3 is CAASHLRRGGNTDKLIF. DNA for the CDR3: TGTGCAGCAAGCCACCTACGCCGTGGGGGAAACACCGATAAACTCATCTTT.

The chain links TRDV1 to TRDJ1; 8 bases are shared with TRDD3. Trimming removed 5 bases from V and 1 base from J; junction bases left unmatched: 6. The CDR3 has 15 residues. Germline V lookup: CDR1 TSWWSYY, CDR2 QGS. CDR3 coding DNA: TGTGCTCTTGGGTTTATACTGGGGGTCACCGATAAACTCATCTTT. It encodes CALGFILGVTDKLIF.

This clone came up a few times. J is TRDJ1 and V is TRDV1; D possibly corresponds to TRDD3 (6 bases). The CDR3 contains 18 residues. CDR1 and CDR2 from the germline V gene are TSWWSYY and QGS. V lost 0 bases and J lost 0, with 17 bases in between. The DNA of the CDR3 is TGTGCTCTTGGGGAACTAGGGCAAAACTGGGTCTACACCGATAAACTCATCTTT. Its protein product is CALGELGQNWVYTDKLIF.

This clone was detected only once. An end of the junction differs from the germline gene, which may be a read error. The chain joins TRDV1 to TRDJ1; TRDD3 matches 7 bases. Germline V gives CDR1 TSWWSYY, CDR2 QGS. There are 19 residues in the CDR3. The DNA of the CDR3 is TGTGCTGTTGGGGAAGTGGATTCTGGGGGCCCCAGGGGCACCGATAAACTCATCTTT. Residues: CAVGEVDSGGPRGTDKLIF.